The 14 T cell receptor beta chains given below trace back to one sample, sequenced in a study of siplizumab effects on memory and regulatory T cells. Repertoires were generated with immunoSEQ multiplex PCR, while TCRdb's copy carries only in-frame clones and drops some. The table has approximately 52,000 clones, 95% to 97% seen once. Material for sequencing was naive CD4+ T cells sorted from blood. The source is a human donor in good health.

The chain employs TRBV7-9 and TRBJ1-4, with unresolved D. The CDR3 is 16 amino acids. Trimming took 1 base from V and 3 from J, leaving 12 bases between them. CDR1 is SEHNR, CDR2 FQNEAQ, per germline (reference sequence). The CDR3 region has the DNA TGTGCCAGCAGCTTAGTTAGGTCCCCTTCTAATGAAAAACTGTTTTTT. Protein sequence: CASSLVRSPSNEKLFF.

A few counts support this clone. The chain combines TRBV4-1 with TRBJ1-5; D might be TRBD1 (5 bases). CDR1 is MGHRA and CDR2 is YSYEKL in the germline V gene. The CDR3 has 15 residues. The germline V and J ends were trimmed by 0 bases and 4 bases, with 10 bases remaining between them. The CDR3: CASSQDARGNQPQHF. For the CDR3, the DNA is TGCGCCAGCAGCCAAGACGCCCGGGGGAATCAGCCCCAGCATTTT.

The CDR3 DNA is TGCGCCAGCAGCCAACGACCCGGGGGCATAAGCCAAGAGACCCAGTACTTC. Protein: CASSQRPGGISQETQYF. This rearrangement joins TRBV4-1 to TRBJ2-5; D assignment may be TRBD1 or TRBD2 (6 bases each). Trimming took 2 bases from V and 1 from J, leaving 17 bases between them. Germline CDR1 MGHRA, CDR2 YSYEKL. The CDR3 spans 17 residues.

The genes are TRBV7-6 and TRBJ2-2; D may be TRBD1 (6 bases). CDR3 length: 14 amino acids. Germline V gives CDR1 SGHVS, CDR2 FNYEAQ. The germline V and J ends were trimmed by 5 bases and 3 bases, with 10 bases remaining between them. Written as DNA, the CDR3 is TGTGCCAGCAGCCTTCAGGGGTACACCGGGGAGCTGTTTTTT. This encodes CASSLQGYTGELFF.

V is TRBV4-1 and J is TRBJ2-1, with 13 bases fitting TRBD2. Germline V gene data show CDR1 as MGHRA and CDR2 as YSYEKL. This CDR3 has 15 amino acids. The V gene end was trimmed by 1 base and the J gene end by 12 bases; junction bases not matched to a gene: 6. CDR3: CASSQGDTSGRVQFF. The CDR3 nucleotides read TGCGCCAGCAGCCAAGGGGATACTAGCGGGAGGGTGCAGTTCTTC.

The chain combines TRBV29-1 with TRBJ1-4; a weak D match, TRBD1 (6 bases). Germline loops: CDR1 SQVTM, CDR2 ANQGSEA. The CDR3 consists of 16 residues. Trimming left V 7 bases short and J 0 bases short, with 18 bases between. The CDR3, as DNA: TGCAGCGCCAGAGCTCCGGACAGAGCAACTAATGAAAAACTGTTTTTT. It translates to CSARAPDRATNEKLFF.

The chain carries TRBV7-2 and TRBJ2-2, with 9 nucleotides matching TRBD2. After removal of 7 bases from V and 3 bases from J, the junction contained 3 bases not matched to a gene. CDR1 and CDR2 (germline): SGHTA, FQGNSA. The CDR3 consists of 14 residues. The CDR3 DNA is TGTGCCAGCACCGGACTAGCGCACACCGGGGAGCTGTTTTTT. It specifies CASTGLAHTGELFF.

The chain links TRBV30 to TRBJ1-2; D is ambiguous. The CDR3 extends over 11 amino acids. V lost 1 base, J lost 7 bases, and 7 bases lay in between. In germline, CDR1 is GTSNPN, CDR2 SVGIG (reference sequence). The CDR3 protein is CAWSDIGGYTF. The CDR3 nucleotides are TGTGCCTGGAGTGACATAGGTGGCTACACCTTC.

V usage is TRBV29-1 and J usage is TRBJ2-7; TRBD1 aligns across 7 bases. This CDR3 has 14 residues. V was pared by 3 bases and J by 0 bases, with 5 bases of the junction left unmatched. The V gene's germline CDR1 is SQVTM and CDR2 ANQGSEA. The CDR3 sequence is CSVDTTGSSYEQYF. The DNA of the CDR3 is TGCAGCGTTGATACGACAGGGAGCTCCTACGAGCAGTACTTC.

The V and J genes are TRBV6-5 and TRBJ2-5, with a tentative D call TRBD2 (7 bases). The length of the CDR3 is 15 residues. With 8 bases removed from V and 3 bases from J, the gap between germline ends came to 19 bases. Germline CDR1 reads MNHEY; CDR2 reads SVGAGI. The CDR3 DNA is TGTGCCAGCCGTTTCCGGGGGGCGAGCGAAGAGACCCAGTACTTC. This translates into CASRFRGASEETQYF.

The V and J genes are TRBV4-1 and TRBJ2-7; 9 nucleotides match TRBD1. This CDR3 has 14 residues. Trimming cost V 4 bases and J 6 bases; bases outside gene matches: 7. Germline CDR1 and CDR2: MGHRA and YSYEKL. The CDR3 sequence: CASSRGDRGGEQYF. CDR3 in DNA: TGCGCCAGCAGCCGGGGAGACAGGGGGGGCGAGCAGTACTTC.

The chain uses TRBV7-3 and TRBJ2-1, with 12 bases matching TRBD2. In germline, CDR1 is SGHTA, CDR2 FQGTGA. The trim removed 3 bases at V and 7 bases at J, leaving 10 bases unmatched. The CDR3 extends over 17 amino acids. The chain's CDR3 is CASSLRRTSGKENEQFF. The CDR3 DNA follows: TGTGCCAGCAGCTTGCGCCGGACTAGCGGGAAAGAGAATGAGCAGTTCTTC.

V gene TRBV7-9 combines with J gene TRBJ2-2; unclear D gene. CDR3 length: 15 residues. V was shortened by 5 bases and J by 7 bases, with 17 bases between the two germline ends. The germline CDR1 and CDR2 sequences are SEHNR and FQNEAQ (reference sequence). The CDR3 DNA is TGTGCCAGCAGCATCCAAAAACGATACAACGGGGAGCTGTTTTTT. Amino acid sequence: CASSIQKRYNGELFF.

This chain connects TRBV4-3 to TRBJ2-7; TRBD2 aligns across 11 bases. CDR3 size: 19 residues. Germline assignment: CDR1 LGHNA and CDR2 YSLEER. Germline trimming cut 2 bases from V and 7 bases from J; bases unmatched to any gene: 19. The chain's CDR3 is CASSQLWGGVSGRESEQYF. Here the CDR3 DNA reads TGCGCCAGCAGCCAACTCTGGGGGGGTGTTAGCGGGAGGGAGAGTGAGCAGTACTTC.